The present entry profiles one TCR beta chain with its context. Antigen: not known. Expressed TCRB transcripts were sequenced, since all the RNA that had been isolated was reverse transcribed. Profiling relied on immunoSEQ multiplex PCR, and the TCRdb table lists in-frame clones only, not all of them. The sample records a few hundred thousand clones, about a fifth being singletons. The data derive from a study of beta chain features in type 1 diabetes. Study results and caveats: Patients with Type 1 diabetes showed moderately but significantly shorter TCRB CDR3s in all four CD4+ subsets.

Germline CDR1 LNHDA, CDR2 SQIVND (reference sequence). This CDR3 has 11 amino acids. The V end lost 8 bases, the J end lost 2 bases, and 7 bases lay between the germline ends. The chain employs TRBV19 and TRBJ2-7, with D tentatively TRBD1 (6 bases). Specimen: naive CD4+ T cells from blood. This TCR came from a middle-aged woman with type 1 diabetes. The CDR3 coding sequence is TGTGCCAGTTCAGGGGCCTACGAGCAGTACTTC. Its translation is CASSGAYEQYF.